This T cell receptor (beta chain) was sequenced for a study of T cell responses to AZD1222 COVID-19 vaccine (dated by TCRdb to 2020 to 2022). As for the study more broadly: AZD1222 recipients given second doses at about 4 weeks or at about 12 weeks were pooled, since spike-specific TCR depth and breadth were not found to differ between the two schedules. A total of under 250 trial participants underwent TCR sequencing, of whom more than 200 had received two doses of AZD1222 and about 25 had received two doses of the MenACWY control vaccine. Trial participants were enrolled into age subgroups of 18-55, 56-69 and 70-plus years, which contained roughly 140, 27 and 60 TCR-sequenced participants, respectively. Broader findings and caveats from the paper: In the small 56-69-year group, the increase in depth fell short of significance, most likely because of low power. Conclusions about previously exposed vaccinees are limited, since just five to seven AZD1222 recipients were seropositive for SARS-CoV-2 at baseline. CD4 TCRs associated with the vaccine covered the entire spike protein, and the dominant responses were in regions 160-218 and 743-854. No day 14 peak-response samples were available, so repertoires were characterized only after the peak T cell response. Most participants were white British and females outnumbered males, and the authors suggested that clonal diversity may have been underestimated. After two AZD1222 doses, spike-specific TCR breadth and depth were significantly higher than at day 0 and than in MenACWY recipients. Epitopes outside the regions mutated in the B.1.351 and B.1.1.7 variants were reportedly recognized by nearly half of the unique spike-specific TCRs.

Of note for this clone: The antigen it binds to is not known. The sample holds no much larger clone one base away, and base qualities are not on file.

The CDR3 regions of human TCRbeta chains were analyzed by immunosequencing. The authors' analysis ran thus. Repertoire TCRs were checked for matches against a reference library of SARS-CoV-2-specific TCRs that had been generated using the MIRA antigen-specificity platform. Breadth meant the fraction of unique TCRs that were SARS-CoV-2-associated, whereas depth meant the fraction of total T cells that were SARS-CoV-2-associated. Using the MIRA data, each spike-specific TCR was mapped to the spike region that the TCR reacts to and placed in a CD4 or CD8 class. Log10-transformed breadth and depth values were compared by one-way ANOVA with Sidak's multiple comparisons tests. The table comes from immuneACCESS by way of TCRdb, which keeps in-frame sequences with V and J called. Part of the clones is missing from these tables; in studies checked, under half for an unresolved V gene and the rest for unknown reasons. The D gene and trimming were derived from the DNA, and the V and J assignments and clone size from that table. Here the sample has around 63,000 clones; around 86% occur a single time. The ten largest clones add up to roughly 19% of the sample.

CDR1 and CDR2, looked up from the germline V gene, are WSHSY and SAAADI. V drops 8 bases and J drops 0 bases, leaving 13 bases in between. The CDR3 numbers 14 residues from cysteine through phenylalanine. This entry keeps only the CDR3 DNA: 42 bases, framed from base 1. Taken with the paper, the label for time point translates to: baseline before first vaccination. Vaccinee samples came from UK trials COV001 and COV002, including a single-blind randomized controlled phase 2/3 trial of AZD1222 (ChAdOx1 nCoV-19) in healthy adults. For TCRbeta chain sequencing, PBMC samples from trial participants were taken at day 0 and at day 28 after the second dose.

The clonotype comes from an adult in good health. The chain is encoded by TRBV10-2 joined to TRBJ1-1; possibly the D gene is TRBD1, per 6 matching bases. The source was peripheral blood, collected on day 0 of AZD1222 vaccination. The CDR3 protein sequence reads: CASGTHNLNTEAFF. The nucleotides read TGCGCCAGCGGGACACACAACTTGAACACTGAAGCTTTCTTT.